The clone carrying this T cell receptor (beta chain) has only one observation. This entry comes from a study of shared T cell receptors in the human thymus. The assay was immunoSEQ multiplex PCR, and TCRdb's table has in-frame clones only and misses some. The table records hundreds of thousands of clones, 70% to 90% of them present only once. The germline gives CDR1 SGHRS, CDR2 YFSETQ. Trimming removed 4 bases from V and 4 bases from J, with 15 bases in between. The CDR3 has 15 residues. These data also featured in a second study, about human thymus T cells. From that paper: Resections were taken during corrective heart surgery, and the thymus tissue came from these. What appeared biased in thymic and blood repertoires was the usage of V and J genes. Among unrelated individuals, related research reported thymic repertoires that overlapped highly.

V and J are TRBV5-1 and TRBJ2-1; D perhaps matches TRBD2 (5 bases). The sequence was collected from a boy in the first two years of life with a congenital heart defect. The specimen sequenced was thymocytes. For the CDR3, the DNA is TGCGCCAGCAGCAAACTAGTCACCCAATACAATGAGCAGTTCTTC. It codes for CASSKLVTQYNEQFF.